This TCR beta chain emerged from a study of neurological immune-mediated disorders. This clonotype was observed many times. Synthesis of cDNA used 5'RACE (with 10-nucleotide random UMIs). TCRdb redid the calling of the 5' RACE reads with MiXCR, one entry per CDR3 protein. The table records about 38,000 distinct CDR3 sequences, 7.2% of them present only once. The receptor's source is a man aged 50 or older in good health. The sample taken for sequencing was CD4+ T cells from blood.

DNA for the CDR3: TGCAGTGCTGGTCTAGCGGGAGATGCCAAAAACATTCAGTACTTC. Translation gives CSAGLAGDAKNIQYF. The J gene is TRBJ2-4, the V gene TRBV20-1, with TRBD2 matching 10 bases. Germline V gene sequence: CDR1 DFQATT, CDR2 SNEGSKA (reference sequence). Losses at the gene ends were 5 bases for V and 1 base for J; bases not matched to a gene: 5. The CDR3 has 15 amino acids.